Each of the 26 T cell receptor beta chains below was sequenced from the same sample in a study of CD8 T cells in Susac syndrome. An amount of RNA that ranged from roughly 0.45 to 1 ug was reverse transcribed with random hexamers. TCRdb re-derived calls from the immunoSEQ multiplex PCR reads in MiXCR, one entry per CDR3 protein. This sample yields under 200,000 distinct CDR3 sequences, of which roughly 95% are seen a single time; 0.15% to 0.2% belongs to the top ten. The sample consisted of CD8+ T cells from PBMCs. The receptors stem from a human donor with multiple sclerosis.

The chain has TRBV7-9 and TRBJ2-7; 8 bases map to TRBD1. The CDR3 totals 14 residues. V dropped 4 bases and J dropped 4; count of bases not matched to a gene: 6. The V gene's germline CDR1 is SEHNR and CDR2 FQNEAQ (reference sequence). CDR3 protein: CASSSDRAPYEQYF. The CDR3 DNA is TGTGCCAGCAGCTCGGACAGGGCCCCGTACGAGCAGTACTTC.

V gene TRBV6-5 combines with J gene TRBJ2-1, with a weak D call TRBD2 (6 bases). Trimming shortened V by 6 bases and J by 6 bases, and 15 bases separated the two germline ends. CDR1 is MNHEY, CDR2 SVGAGI, per germline. The CDR3 is 14 amino acids. The CDR3 reads CASSRVGSSNEQFF. The CDR3 region has the DNA TGTGCCAGCAGCCGTGTCGGGAGTTCCAATGAGCAGTTCTTC.

The gene calls are TRBV3-1 and TRBJ2-7, with D tentatively TRBD1 or TRBD2 (5 bases each). Germline CDR1 reads LGHDT; CDR2 reads YNNKEL (reference sequence). The CDR3 runs 15 residues. V was clipped by 8 bases and J by 2 bases, with 19 bases between them. CDR3 amino acids: CASRYRDAGPYEQYF. The CDR3 DNA is TGTGCCAGCCGTTACCGGGACGCCGGCCCCTACGAGCAGTACTTC.

This clonotype was counted only a few times. This sequence joins TRBV29-1 and TRBJ2-7; no clear D. This CDR3 comprises 13 residues. The ends were cut back, 1 base at V and 0 bases at J, with 7 bases in the middle. Germline V gives CDR1 SQVTM, CDR2 ANQGSEA. CDR3 sequence (DNA): TGCAGCGTTGAAGGAGGCGGCTCCTACGAGCAGTACTTC. As protein: CSVEGGGSYEQYF.

The CDR3 loop is CASIRTGELFF. Here the CDR3 DNA reads TGTGCCAGCATCAGAACCGGGGAGCTGTTTTTT. This chain connects TRBV7-9 to TRBJ2-2; no clear D. The CDR3 has 11 amino acids. The V and J ends lost 7 bases and 5 bases respectively, with 5 bases between them. Germline CDR1 and CDR2: SEHNR and FQNEAQ (reference sequence). Filled out from reference TRBV7-9 and TRBJ2-2, the complete variable domain reads DTGVSQNPRHKITKRGQNVTFRCDPISEHNRLYWYRQTLGQGPEFLTYFQNEAQLEKSRLLSDRFSAERPKGSFSTLEIQRTEQGDSAMYLCASIRTGELFFGEGSRLTVL.

The chain links TRBV29-1 to TRBJ1-2, with D maybe TRBD1 (6 bases). Deletions cut 6 bases from V and 4 bases from J, with 18 bases between. CDR3 length: 14 amino acids. CDR1 and CDR2 from the germline V gene are SQVTM and ANQGSEA. CDR3 DNA: TGCAGCGTGAGGGGGAAGGGGTCTATCTATGGCTACACCTTC. Translated, it gives CSVRGKGSIYGYTF.

In its sample, this clonotype was seen once. The rearrangement links TRBV7-3 to TRBJ2-1; no clear D. The CDR3 runs 17 residues. Trimming took off 7 bases at V and 8 bases at J, with 27 bases between the two ends. Germline CDR1 SGHTA, CDR2 FQGTGA. Here the CDR3 DNA reads TGTGCCAGCACCCGCTCGCCGAGCTCTAAGCGCCTAGATGAGCAGTTCTTC. This encodes CASTRSPSSKRLDEQFF.

This chain connects TRBV14 to TRBJ2-2, with 8 bases fitting TRBD2. V lost 3 bases and J lost 6; bases outside the gene matches: 9. CDR1 and CDR2 (germline): SGHDN, FVKESK. The CDR3 contains 16 residues. The CDR3 protein is CASSQEEREQAGELFF. The DNA for the CDR3 is TGTGCCAGCAGCCAGGAAGAGCGGGAGCAGGCCGGGGAGCTGTTTTTT.

This chain uses TRBV6-5 with TRBJ2-3; D is uncertain. The germline V gene encodes CDR1 MNHEY and CDR2 SVGAGI. Trimming stripped 5 bases from V and 2 bases from J, with 14 bases between. This CDR3 region has 15 residues. CDR3 coding DNA: TGTGCCAGCAGTCCCGCGGTAGATCCCACAGATACGCAGTATTTT. It is translated as CASSPAVDPTDTQYF.

The V gene is TRBV5-1, the J gene TRBJ2-2; D not certain. V lost 2 bases to trimming and J lost 2 bases, with 10 bases between them. Per germline, CDR1 SGHRS and CDR2 YFSETQ. The CDR3 is made up of 15 amino acids. The CDR3 region has the DNA TGCGCCAGCAGCTTATTGGCAGGAAACACCGGGGAGCTGTTTTTT. Its protein product is CASSLLAGNTGELFF.

The chain joins TRBV14 to TRBJ2-1; 8 bases line up with TRBD2. Unmatched junction bases numbered 13, after V lost 2 bases and J lost 10 bases. Germline lookup yields CDR1 SGHDN and CDR2 FVKESK. The CDR3 totals 16 residues. The CDR3 sequence is CASSQSPSGSAGEQFF. The CDR3 nucleotides are TGTGCCAGCAGCCAATCCCCAAGCGGGAGTGCGGGAGAGCAGTTCTTC.

The chain recombines TRBV11-2 with TRBJ2-5; either TRBD1 or TRBD2 may supply D (5 bases each). The CDR3 sequence is 15 residues long. CDR1 SGHAT and CDR2 FQNNGV come from the germline V gene. The V gene lost 0 bases and the J gene lost 7 bases, with 15 bases spanning the gap. CDR3 DNA sequence: TGTGCCAGCAGCTTAGATCAGGGACGGCAGGCGACCCAGTACTTC. It specifies CASSLDQGRQATQYF.

This clonotype was seen only once. The chain links TRBV5-1 to TRBJ1-1; no clear D gene. Germline assignment: CDR1 SGHRS and CDR2 YFSETQ. V dropped 4 bases and J dropped 2 bases, with 12 bases sitting between them. The CDR3 is 14 amino acids. This CDR3 is CASSLLGYNTEAFF. Here the CDR3 DNA reads TGCGCCAGCAGCCTGTTGGGGTATAACACTGAAGCTTTCTTT.

The chain links TRBV3-1 to TRBJ2-7; D not certain. This CDR3 comprises 9 residues. Germline lookup yields CDR1 LGHDT and CDR2 YNNKEL (reference sequence). As DNA, the CDR3 is TGTGGACGAGTACCCGAGCAGTACTTC. Residues: CGRVPEQYF.

The chain couples TRBV3-1 to TRBJ2-2; D is unclear. Looked up from germline, CDR1 is LGHDT and CDR2 is YNNKEL (reference sequence). The germline V and J ends were trimmed by 0 bases and 3 bases, with 14 bases remaining between them. The CDR3 spans 17 residues. The CDR3 is CASSQDRSLSYTGELFF. The CDR3 DNA reads as TGTGCCAGCAGCCAAGATCGCTCCCTTTCGTACACCGGGGAGCTGTTTTTT.

This chain uses TRBV29-1 with TRBJ2-5; the D is unclear. Trimming took 3 bases from V and 4 from J, leaving 21 bases between them. This CDR3 is built from 16 residues. CDR1 SQVTM and CDR2 ANQGSEA come from the germline V gene. This chain's CDR3 is CSVDSYPGSFGETQYF. The CDR3 DNA follows: TGCAGCGTTGATTCTTATCCAGGAAGTTTTGGAGAGACCCAGTACTTC.

CDR3 protein: CAWEGGNEQFF. The CDR3 DNA sequence: TGTGCCTGGGAAGGGGGTAATGAGCAGTTCTTC. V and J are TRBV30 and TRBJ2-1, with a weak D call TRBD1 (6 bases). The CDR3 consists of 11 residues. Trimming took off 5 bases at V and 7 bases at J, with 9 bases between the two ends. Germline CDR1 and CDR2: GTSNPN and SVGIG (reference sequence).

The chain recombines TRBV20-1 with TRBJ2-1; no firm D call. Germline CDR1 reads DFQATT; CDR2 reads SNEGSKA (reference sequence). This CDR3 has 12 residues. V was trimmed by 0 bases and J by 7 bases, leaving 7 bases between them. The CDR3, as DNA: TGCAGTGCTAGAGATCTCGGGAATGAGCAGTTCTTC. The encoded protein is CSARDLGNEQFF.

V usage is TRBV12-3 or TRBV12-4 and J usage is TRBJ2-1; 7 nucleotides line up with TRBD2. Trimming removed 2 bases from V and 2 bases from J; junction bases left unmatched: 3. The CDR3 has 15 residues. The CDR3 sequence is CASSLLLAAYNEQFF. CDR3 in DNA: TGTGCCAGCAGTTTATTGCTAGCGGCCTACAATGAGCAGTTCTTC.

The CDR3 sequence is CSVEQYNEQFF. CDR3 sequence (DNA): TGCAGCGTTGAACAGTACAATGAGCAGTTCTTC. V gene TRBV29-1 combines with J gene TRBJ2-1; D unclear. V was cut by 2 bases and J by 4 bases, with 3 bases left in between. CDR1 is SQVTM, CDR2 ANQGSEA, per germline. CDR3 length equals 11 residues.

This chain links TRBV5-1 with TRBJ2-7, with D unresolved. V shed 5 bases and J shed 6 bases, with 9 bases lying between them. The CDR3 consists of 11 residues. Per the germline V gene, CDR1 is SGHRS and CDR2 is YFSETQ. The CDR3 region is CASRLYGEQYF. In nucleotides, the CDR3 is TGCGCCAGCAGACTCTATGGCGAGCAGTACTTC.

The V call is TRBV29-1, the J call TRBJ2-1, with D uncertain. The CDR3 covers 13 residues. CDR1 and CDR2 from the germline V gene are SQVTM and ANQGSEA. Trimming removed 7 bases from V and 6 bases from J, with 16 bases in between. The CDR3 DNA is TGCAGCGGGGATTTATGGCCCACCAATGAGCAGTTCTTC. Its translation: CSGDLWPTNEQFF.

The V and J genes are TRBV29-1 and TRBJ2-7; 14 nucleotides match TRBD2. Germline CDR1 is SQVTM and CDR2 is ANQGSEA. This CDR3 is built from 15 residues. Trimming cost V 6 bases and J 0 bases; bases outside gene matches: 4. The CDR3 sequence: CSVRTSGRSSYEQYF. The CDR3, as DNA: TGCAGCGTCAGGACTAGCGGGAGGAGCTCCTACGAGCAGTACTTC.

This chain connects TRBV30 to TRBJ1-2; 8 nucleotides align to TRBD1. With V trimmed by 3 bases and J by 6 bases, 0 bases remained unmatched. The germline V gene has CDR1 GTSNPN and CDR2 SVGIG (reference sequence). The CDR3 is 11 amino acids. The CDR3 region has the DNA TGTGCCTGGAGACAGGGGGATGGCTACACCTTC. This gives the protein CAWRQGDGYTF.

This clonotype was counted a single time. CDR3: CAISETGTGPESNQPQHF. The CDR3, as DNA: TGTGCCATCAGTGAGACCGGTACAGGCCCCGAAAGCAATCAGCCCCAGCATTTT. J is TRBJ1-5 and V is TRBV10-3; D perhaps matches TRBD1 (5 bases). This CDR3 has 18 residues. Looked up from germline, CDR1 is ENHRY and CDR2 is SYGVKD. Trimming took off 2 bases at V and 1 base at J, with 18 bases between the two ends.

The rearrangement uses TRBV20-1 and TRBJ1-2, with TRBD1 matching over 9 bases. The CDR3 runs to 15 residues. Germline CDR1 reads DFQATT; CDR2 reads SNEGSKA (reference sequence). V shed 0 bases, J shed 4 bases, and the junction held 6 bases outside the gene matches. The CDR3 protein is CSARDQQGASYGYTF. The CDR3 region has the DNA TGCAGTGCTAGAGATCAACAGGGGGCTAGCTATGGCTACACCTTC.